This T cell receptor (beta chain) is drawn from a study of CD8 T cells in ankylosing spondylitis. Study results and caveats: Reactive arthritis synovial fluid and blood were previously reported to contain some motif variants. Disease-linked clones reportedly concentrated significantly in matched ankylosing spondylitis synovial fluid. One TCR beta motif, made up of roughly eight highly homologous variants, appeared characteristic of ankylosing spondylitis blood.

It was by quantitative 5'-RACE with molecular barcodes that TCR beta libraries were made. TCRdb reanalysed the 5' RACE reads using MiXCR and keeps one entry per CDR3 protein. The sample lists about 200,000 distinct CDR3 sequences; about 7% were seen once. V was pared by 6 bases and J by 1 base, with 13 bases between. Per germline, CDR1 MDHEN and CDR2 SYDVKM. This CDR3 has 14 residues. This clonotype was detected many times. Its target is unknown. This sequence originates from a male donor with ankylosing spondylitis. The chain is built from TRBV28 and TRBJ2-7; either TRBD1 or TRBD2 may supply D (5 bases each). The sequencing sample was made of blood, either unsorted or a sorted T cell fraction (not recorded which). CDR3 region: CASRVRGASYEQYF. The CDR3 nucleotides read TGTGCCAGCAGGGTCAGAGGGGCATCCTACGAGCAGTACTTC.